What follows are 22 T cell receptor beta chains derived from one specimen sequenced in a study of T cell responses to AZD1222 COVID-19 vaccine. Profiled with immunoSEQ multiplex PCR; TCRdb holds only in-frame clones, not every one. The data contain 110,000 to 150,000 clones, 70% to 90% of them seen just once; the ten biggest clones take up more than 7%. The sample here was peripheral blood, taken on day 0 of AZD1222 vaccination. Receptors originate from an adult in good health.

The CDR3 region is CASSTSGTPLGNEQFF. The CDR3 nucleotides are TGTGCCAGCAGCACCTCCGGGACCCCCCTGGGCAATGAGCAGTTCTTC. This chain joins TRBV7-9 and TRBJ2-1, with D perhaps being TRBD1 or TRBD2 (5 bases each). This CDR3 is 16 amino acids long. The ends were cut back, 5 bases at V and 6 bases at J, with 20 bases in the middle. Germline V gene sequence: CDR1 SEHNR, CDR2 FQNEAQ (reference sequence).

J is TRBJ1-3 and V is TRBV18, with 7 bases that match TRBD1. The CDR3 consists of 16 residues. Per the germline V gene, CDR1 is KGHSH and CDR2 is LQKENI. V was clipped by 1 base and J by 2 bases; unmatched bases: 5. CDR3: CASSPLGQTAGNTIYF. CDR3 DNA sequence: TGTGCCAGCTCACCACTGGGACAGACAGCTGGAAACACCATATATTTT.

The chain recombines TRBV6-6 with TRBJ2-1, with D possibly TRBD2 on 5 matching bases. The CDR3 has 12 residues. V was trimmed by 6 bases and J by 13 bases, leaving 16 bases between them. Germline assignment: CDR1 MNHNY and CDR2 SVGAGI (reference sequence). CDR3 DNA: TGTGCCAGCAGCCTCGGACCGGGAAATCAGTTCTTC. This sequence encodes CASSLGPGNQFF.

This clone was counted only a few times. The chain recombines TRBV12-3 or TRBV12-4 with TRBJ1-6; D not resolved. V gave up 8 bases and J gave up 5 bases, with 10 bases separating them. CDR3 length equals 13 residues. The CDR3 is CASVRRDNSPLHF. The CDR3 nucleotides are TGTGCCAGCGTCCGACGGGATAATTCACCCCTCCACTTT.

In this sample, this clone turned up once. The chain combines TRBV30 with TRBJ2-3; D is possibly TRBD1 (6 bases). From germline, CDR1 is GTSNPN and CDR2 SVGIG (reference sequence). V lost 0 bases and J lost 4, with 20 bases in between. The CDR3 is made up of 17 amino acids. CDR3 nucleotides: TGTGCCTGGAGTGTACAGAGGGGCAGGGGTTTCCCAGATACGCAGTATTTT. It specifies CAWSVQRGRGFPDTQYF.

CDR3 region: CASSLSYGLIEGYTF. The CDR3 DNA reads TGTGCCAGCAGCTTGTCATACGGGCTCATTGAGGGCTACACCTTC. This rearrangement joins TRBV5-6 to TRBJ1-2, with D unresolved. Trimming pared 1 base from V and 8 bases from J, leaving 18 bases between. The CDR3 is made up of 15 amino acids. Germline V CDR1 and CDR2: SGHDT, YYEEEE.

V usage is TRBV19 and J usage is TRBJ2-1; 11 bases align to TRBD1. Germline V gives CDR1 LNHDA, CDR2 SQIVND (reference sequence). This CDR3 comprises 13 residues. The V gene end was trimmed by 10 bases and the J gene end by 6 bases; junction bases not matched to a gene: 5. This chain's CDR3 is CATRDRGSNEQFF. The DNA of the CDR3 is TGTGCCACCCGGGACAGGGGGTCCAATGAGCAGTTCTTC.

This clone has just a few counts. The chain couples TRBV16 to TRBJ1-2; TRBD1 might be the D (5 bases). In germline, CDR1 is KGHSY, CDR2 FQNENV. CDR3 length: 15 amino acids. With 4 bases removed from V and 1 base from J, the gap between germline ends came to 13 bases. This chain's CDR3 is CASSPHWDRNYGYTF. CDR3 nucleotide sequence: TGTGCCAGCAGCCCCCATTGGGACCGTAACTATGGCTACACCTTC. The full variable domain, in which reference TRBV16 and TRBJ1-2 provide the parts outside the CDR3, is GEEVAQTPKHLVRGEGQKAKLYCAPIKGHSYVFWYQQVLKNEFKFLISFQNENVFDETGMPKERFSAKCLPNSPCSLEIQATKLEDSAVYFCASSPHWDRNYGYTFGSGTRLTVV.

The chain has TRBV24-1 and TRBJ2-2; TRBD1 matches 7 bases. The CDR3 runs to 14 residues. Germline V gives CDR1 KGHDR, CDR2 SFDVKD. V lost 9 bases to trimming and J lost 4 bases; unmatched junction nucleotides: 7. The CDR3 bases are TGTGCCACCGCCTCGGCAGGGGGCACCGGGGAGCTGTTTTTT. Its translation: CATASAGGTGELFF.

This chain uses TRBV10-3 with TRBJ2-5; 10 bases match TRBD2. Unmatched junction bases numbered 4, after V lost 2 bases and J lost 1 base. This CDR3 region has 16 residues. CDR1 is ENHRY, CDR2 SYGVKD, per germline. CDR3 nucleotides: TGTGCCATCAGTGAGAACCTAGCGGGGGTCCAAGAGACCCAGTACTTC. Its protein product is CAISENLAGVQETQYF.

The V gene is TRBV6-5, the J gene TRBJ2-1; the match to TRBD2 covers 15 bases. This CDR3 spans 14 amino acids. After removal of 7 bases from V and 7 bases from J, the junction contained 2 bases not matched to a gene. Germline V lookup: CDR1 MNHEY, CDR2 SVGAGI. This CDR3 reads CASIGLAGGNEQFF. CDR3 coding DNA: TGTGCCAGCATCGGACTAGCGGGAGGGAATGAGCAGTTCTTC.

The chain has TRBV28 and TRBJ2-1, with 9 bases aligning to TRBD2. The CDR3 is 14 amino acids. Losses at the gene ends were 3 bases for V and 6 bases for J; bases not matched to a gene: 3. Germline V gene lookup returns CDR1 MDHEN and CDR2 SYDVKM. The CDR3 loop is CASSFAGGPNEQFF. The CDR3 DNA follows: TGTGCCAGCAGTTTCGCGGGGGGGCCCAATGAGCAGTTCTTC.

The chain joins TRBV27 to TRBJ2-1; 13 positions agree with TRBD2. The CDR3 loop spans 16 amino acids. After removal of 6 bases from V and 3 bases from J, the junction contained 5 bases not matched to a gene. In germline, CDR1 is MNHEY, CDR2 SMNVEV (reference sequence). The DNA of the CDR3 is TGTGCCAGCAGCGACGGGACTAGCGGGAACTACAATGAGCAGTTCTTC. Encoded protein: CASSDGTSGNYNEQFF.

V usage is TRBV6-5 and J usage is TRBJ1-6, with 7 nucleotides matching TRBD1. The CDR3 sequence is 15 residues long. Germline CDR1 MNHEY, CDR2 SVGAGI. Trimming removed 6 bases from V and 6 bases from J; junction bases left unmatched: 8. The DNA for the CDR3 is TGTGCCAGCAGCGGCATCGGGACAGTTAATTCACCCCTCCACTTT. As protein: CASSGIGTVNSPLHF.

V gene TRBV4-2 combines with J gene TRBJ2-1; 8 nucleotides line up with TRBD2. The CDR3 covers 17 residues. CDR1 is LGHNA and CDR2 is YNFKEQ in the germline V gene. J was trimmed by 6 bases and V by 0 bases; bases with no gene match: 10. The CDR3 is CASSQEFYGGGLNEQFF. The CDR3 bases are TGTGCCAGCAGCCAAGAATTTTACGGGGGGGGCCTCAATGAGCAGTTCTTC.

The chain is built from TRBV5-1 and TRBJ1-6; the D gene is possibly TRBD1 (5 bases). Germline CDR1 reads SGHRS; CDR2 reads YFSETQ. The V end lost 4 bases, the J end lost 3 bases, and 14 bases lay between the germline ends. This CDR3 has 16 residues. The CDR3 spells CASSGGGVLYNSPLHF. CDR3 sequence (DNA): TGCGCCAGCAGCGGGGGGGGAGTCCTCTATAATTCACCCCTCCACTTT.

V is TRBV18 and J is TRBJ1-4; maybe TRBD1 (5 bases). The V end lost 8 bases, the J end lost 0 bases, and 10 bases lay between the germline ends. This CDR3 has 14 amino acids. The germline gives CDR1 KGHSH, CDR2 LQKENI. CDR3: CASQGAATNEKLFF. As DNA, the CDR3 is TGTGCCAGCCAAGGGGCAGCAACTAATGAAAAACTGTTTTTT.

V and J are TRBV27 and TRBJ2-7; 8 positions agree with TRBD1. The ends lost 6 bases at V and 5 bases at J; junction bases unmatched: 9. This CDR3 is built from 14 residues. Germline V gene lookup returns CDR1 MNHEY and CDR2 SMNVEV (reference sequence). The CDR3 sequence is CASSPPGQEDEQYF. The CDR3 bases are TGTGCCAGCAGCCCTCCGGGACAGGAGGACGAGCAGTACTTC.

For the CDR3, the DNA is TGTGCCTGGAGTGTAGGGGCAGGCCTCCAAGAGACCCAGTACTTC. Its protein is CAWSVGAGLQETQYF. The chain couples TRBV30 to TRBJ2-5; D possibly corresponds to TRBD1 (5 bases). Looked up from germline, CDR1 is GTSNPN and CDR2 is SVGIG (reference sequence). V was shortened by 0 bases and J by 1 base, with 12 bases between the two germline ends. The CDR3 is 15 residues long.

The chain carries TRBV10-1 and TRBJ1-2; 10 nucleotides line up with TRBD1. CDR1 is WNHNN, CDR2 SYGVQD, per germline (reference sequence). This CDR3 has 15 amino acids. Trimming at V came to 1 base and at J to 4 bases, leaving 3 bases not matched to a gene. CDR3 region: CASSEFRTGGYGYTF. CDR3 nucleotides: TGCGCCAGCAGTGAGTTTCGGACAGGGGGCTATGGCTACACCTTC.

V is TRBV6-2 or TRBV6-3 and J is TRBJ1-2, with TRBD1 as a possible D gene (6 bases). V lost 5 bases to trimming and J lost 4 bases, with 11 bases between them. Germline values: CDR1 MNHEY, CDR2 SVGEGT. CDR3 length equals 13 residues. The CDR3 DNA sequence: TGTGCCAGCAGTCTGGACAGACCCTATGGCTACACCTTC. Protein: CASSLDRPYGYTF.

The genes are TRBV5-8 and TRBJ2-2; TRBD1 matches at 11 bases. The J segment lost 4 bases and the V segment lost 4 bases, leaving 6 bases of the junction unmatched. The CDR3 has 16 amino acids. Germline V gives CDR1 SGHTS, CDR2 YDEGEE. The CDR3 region has the DNA TGTGCCAGCAGCCCCGGACAGGGGGCGGGCACCGGGGAGCTGTTTTTT. Translated: CASSPGQGAGTGELFF.